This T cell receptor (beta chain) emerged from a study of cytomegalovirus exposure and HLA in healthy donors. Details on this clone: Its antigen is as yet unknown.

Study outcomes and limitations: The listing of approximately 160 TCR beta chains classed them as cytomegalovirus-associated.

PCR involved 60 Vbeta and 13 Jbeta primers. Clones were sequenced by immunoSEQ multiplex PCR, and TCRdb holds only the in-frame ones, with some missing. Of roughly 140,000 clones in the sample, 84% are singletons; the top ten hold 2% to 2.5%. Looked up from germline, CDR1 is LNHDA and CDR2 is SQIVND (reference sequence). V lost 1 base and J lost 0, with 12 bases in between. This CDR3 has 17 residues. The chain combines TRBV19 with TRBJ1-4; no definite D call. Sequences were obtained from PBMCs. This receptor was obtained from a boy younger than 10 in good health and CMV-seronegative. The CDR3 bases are TGTGCCAGTAGTATAGTAGCTGGTAGAGCAACTAATGAAAAACTGTTTTTT. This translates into CASSIVAGRATNEKLFF.